Listed here are 30 T cell receptor beta chains from one sample, sequenced in a study of monozygotic twins with inflammatory bowel disease. Each CDR3 protein gets one entry in TCRdb, which reprocessed the 5' RACE reads and gives no DNA. Its table lists approximately 400,000 distinct CDR3 sequences. Sequencing was carried out using blood. The receptors derive from a human donor with ulcerative colitis or Crohn's disease, or a healthy co-twin of an affected twin (not recorded which).

V usage is TRBV24-1 and J usage is TRBJ2-5; absent DNA, TCRdb's TRBD2 call cannot be checked. The CDR3 is made up of 19 amino acids. Germline lookup yields CDR1 KGHDR and CDR2 SFDVKD. The CDR3: CATSDPPGNRGSDQETQYF.

V is TRBV5-1 and J is TRBJ2-5; TCRdb reports TRBD1, a call that lacks DNA to check it against. The CDR3 has 13 residues. Germline loops: CDR1 SGHRS, CDR2 YFSETQ. CDR3 residues: CASSGGRQETQHF.

The chain joins TRBV10-2 to TRBJ2-3; TCRdb reports TRBD2, a call that lacks DNA to check it against. The CDR3 loop spans 14 amino acids. The germline V gene encodes CDR1 WSHSY and CDR2 SAAADI. The CDR3 sequence is CASSEGAHLDTQYF.

This rearrangement joins TRBV30 to TRBJ1-2. This CDR3 is built from 11 residues. The germline gives CDR1 GTSNPN, CDR2 SVGIG (reference sequence). The CDR3 loop reads CAWRGIYGYTF. Supplemented by reference TRBV30 and TRBJ1-2, the full variable domain reads SQTIHQWPATLVQPVGSPLSLECTVEGTSNPNLYWYRQAAGRGLQLLFYSVGIGQISSEVPQNLSASRPQDRQFILSSKKLLLSDSGFYLCAWRGIYGYTFGSGTRLTVV.

The chain links TRBV6-1 to TRBJ2-2; without DNA, the TCRdb call of TRBD1 cannot be checked. The germline gives CDR1 MNHNS, CDR2 SASEGT. The CDR3 loop spans 14 amino acids. The CDR3: CASKEGAGPGELFF.

The rearrangement joins TRBV12-3 or TRBV12-4 to TRBJ1-2. This CDR3 has 12 amino acids. CDR3 protein: CASSFVGEGYTF.

V and J are TRBV12-3 or TRBV12-4 and TRBJ2-7; the TRBD1 assignment by TCRdb is unverifiable without DNA. CDR3 length: 14 amino acids. The CDR3 region is CASSLRGHGYEQYF.

The chain links TRBV5-6 to TRBJ2-3; the TCRdb call, TRBD2, lacks DNA for checking. The germline gives CDR1 SGHDT, CDR2 YYEEEE. The CDR3 runs to 14 residues. CDR3 region: CASSLVRGGHTQYF.

The chain links TRBV7-2 to TRBJ1-1. The V gene's germline CDR1 is SGHTA and CDR2 FQGNSA. This CDR3 contains 15 residues. CDR3 region: CASSLGMALNTEAFF. Complete variable domain (other parts from reference TRBV7-2 and TRBJ1-1): GAGVSQSPSNKVTEKGKDVELRCDPISGHTALYWYRQSLGQGLEFLIYFQGNSAPDKSGLPSDRFSAERTGGSVSTLTIQRTQQEDSAVYLCASSLGMALNTEAFFGQGTRLTVV.

This chain connects TRBV5-6 to TRBJ2-3; TCRdb's D call of TRBD1 is untestable without DNA. CDR1 is SGHDT, CDR2 YYEEEE, per germline. This CDR3 is built from 17 residues. The CDR3 is CASSFTVGTGGPDTQYF. Filled out from reference TRBV5-6 and TRBJ2-3, the complete variable domain reads DAGVTQSPTHLIKTRGQQVTLRCSPKSGHDTVSWYQQALGQGPQFIFQYYEEEERQRGNFPDRFSGHQFPNYSSELNVNALLLGDSALYLCASSFTVGTGGPDTQYFGPGTRLTVL.

This chain connects TRBV14 to TRBJ2-2; the D gene TCRdb calls, TRBD1, cannot be checked with no DNA. This CDR3 comprises 18 residues. CDR1 SGHDN and CDR2 FVKESK come from the germline V gene. The CDR3 sequence is CASSQDPRWGQNTGELFF. The variable domain in full, with the rest retrieved from reference TRBV14 and TRBJ2-2, is EAGVTQFPSHSVIEKGQTVTLRCDPISGHDNLYWYRRVMGKEIKFLLHFVKESKQDESGMPNNRFLAERTGGTYSTLKVQPAELEDSGVYFCASSQDPRWGQNTGELFFGEGSRLTVL.

The gene calls are TRBV6-5 and TRBJ2-1. This CDR3 has 15 amino acids. Per germline, CDR1 MNHEY and CDR2 SVGAGI. The CDR3 is CASSPSESSYNEQFF.

This rearrangement joins TRBV12-3 or TRBV12-4 to TRBJ1-4; TCRdb proposes TRBD1, but this gene call is untestable without DNA. The CDR3 loop spans 15 amino acids. This chain's CDR3 is CASSLLKGAGEKLFF.

V is TRBV20-1 and J is TRBJ2-7; TCRdb selects TRBD2, and the lack of DNA leaves this call unchecked. This CDR3 has 17 amino acids. CDR1 DFQATT and CDR2 SNEGSKA come from the germline V gene (reference sequence). The CDR3 protein is CSASGPVGTSGGYEQYF.

The gene calls are TRBV28 and TRBJ1-2; the TRBD1 assignment by TCRdb is unverifiable without DNA. Germline CDR1 and CDR2: MDHEN and SYDVKM. This CDR3 has 14 residues. The CDR3 here is CASSQTGRNYGYTF.

CDR3 loop: CASSDEGSSTDTQYF. The rearrangement joins TRBV25-1 to TRBJ2-3; absent DNA, TCRdb's TRBD1 call cannot be checked. This CDR3 is 15 amino acids long. Germline V gene lookup returns CDR1 MGHDK and CDR2 SYGVNS.

The gene calls are TRBV20-1 and TRBJ2-3; no DNA is available, so the TRBD1 call from TCRdb remains unchecked. This CDR3 is 12 amino acids long. The V gene's germline CDR1 is DFQATT and CDR2 SNEGSKA (reference sequence). The CDR3 sequence is CSARRGSDTQYF.

V is TRBV5-6 and J is TRBJ2-4; TCRdb selects TRBD1, and the lack of DNA leaves this call unchecked. Looked up from germline, CDR1 is SGHDT and CDR2 is YYEEEE. The CDR3 contains 15 residues. This CDR3 reads CASSLDQGAWNIQYF. The whole variable domain, filled in from reference TRBV5-6 and TRBJ2-4, reads DAGVTQSPTHLIKTRGQQVTLRCSPKSGHDTVSWYQQALGQGPQFIFQYYEEEERQRGNFPDRFSGHQFPNYSSELNVNALLLGDSALYLCASSLDQGAWNIQYFGAGTRLSVL.

The chain recombines TRBV7-3 with TRBJ2-1; TCRdb's D call, TRBD1, is unchecked because there is no DNA. Germline values: CDR1 SGHTA, CDR2 FQGTGA. The CDR3 runs to 14 residues. This CDR3 reads CASSTTGTVNEQFF.

This chain joins TRBV30 and TRBJ1-1. The CDR3 extends over 12 amino acids. Germline loops: CDR1 GTSNPN, CDR2 SVGIG (reference sequence). CDR3 protein: CAWSSGFTEAFF.

This chain uses TRBV11-2 with TRBJ2-3; TCRdb proposes TRBD2, but this gene call is untestable without DNA. CDR3 size: 18 residues. Germline V gives CDR1 SGHAT, CDR2 FQNNGV. CDR3: CASSLFWTSGRYTGTQYF.

This chain joins TRBV10-1 and TRBJ1-5. From germline, CDR1 is WNHNN and CDR2 SYGVQD (reference sequence). The CDR3 spans 13 residues. The CDR3 loop is CASSSGSRQPQHF.

The chain joins TRBV9 to TRBJ2-7; the TCRdb D gene call, TRBD2, has no DNA to confirm it. Germline V gene lookup returns CDR1 SGDLS and CDR2 YYNGEE. This CDR3 contains 13 residues. The CDR3 loop reads CASSVAGRDEQYF.

The chain couples TRBV19 to TRBJ2-7. Germline V gives CDR1 LNHDA, CDR2 SQIVND (reference sequence). The CDR3 runs to 12 residues. CDR3 region: CASSMKGYEQYF.

The rearrangement joins TRBV27 to TRBJ2-7; the D call from TCRdb, TRBD2, cannot be confirmed without DNA. The CDR3 spans 15 residues. Germline values: CDR1 MNHEY, CDR2 SMNVEV (reference sequence). The CDR3 is CAISGTSGRSYEQYF.

The V and J genes are TRBV7-6 and TRBJ1-2. There are 14 residues in the CDR3. Germline V gene lookup returns CDR1 SGHVS and CDR2 FNYEAQ. CDR3 sequence reads: CASSPWEGSYGYTF.

The rearrangement joins TRBV9 to TRBJ2-3; TCRdb calls TRBD1, which cannot be checked without DNA. From germline, CDR1 is SGDLS and CDR2 YYNGEE. CDR3 length: 15 amino acids. CDR3 sequence: CASSVSAGGAGTQYF.

The J gene is TRBJ2-7, the V gene TRBV27; the D call from TCRdb, TRBD2, cannot be confirmed without DNA. Germline CDR1 is MNHEY and CDR2 is SMNVEV (reference sequence). CDR3 length: 15 amino acids. CDR3 amino acids: CASSSRAGLANEQYF.

The gene calls are TRBV7-2 and TRBJ2-3; TCRdb's D gene call, TRBD1, goes unchecked for lack of DNA. This CDR3 region has 13 residues. In germline, CDR1 is SGHTA, CDR2 FQGNSA. CDR3 loop: CASSLWGVDTQYF.

This chain connects TRBV20-1 to TRBJ1-2; the TCRdb D gene call, TRBD1, has no DNA to confirm it. Germline V gives CDR1 DFQATT, CDR2 SNEGSKA (reference sequence). The CDR3 contains 12 residues. The CDR3 here is CSARKGNYGYTF.